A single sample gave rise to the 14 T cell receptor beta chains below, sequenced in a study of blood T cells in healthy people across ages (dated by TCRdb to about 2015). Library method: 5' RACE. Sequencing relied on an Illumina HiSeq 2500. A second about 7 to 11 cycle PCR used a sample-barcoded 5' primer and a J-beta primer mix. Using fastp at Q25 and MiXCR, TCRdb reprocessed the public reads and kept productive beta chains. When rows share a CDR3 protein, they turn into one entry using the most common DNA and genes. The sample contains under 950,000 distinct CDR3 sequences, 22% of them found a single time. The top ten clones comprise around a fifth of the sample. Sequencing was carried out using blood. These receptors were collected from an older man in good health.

The CDR3 region is CASSLIWVGTDTQYF. DNA for the CDR3: TGTGCCAGCAGCTTAATTTGGGTCGGCACAGATACGCAGTATTTT. This chain joins TRBV7-2 and TRBJ2-3; D call uncertain. The V end was cut by 2 bases, the J end by 1 base, with 10 bases between. Looked up from germline, CDR1 is SGHTA and CDR2 is FQGNSA. The length of the CDR3 is 15 residues.

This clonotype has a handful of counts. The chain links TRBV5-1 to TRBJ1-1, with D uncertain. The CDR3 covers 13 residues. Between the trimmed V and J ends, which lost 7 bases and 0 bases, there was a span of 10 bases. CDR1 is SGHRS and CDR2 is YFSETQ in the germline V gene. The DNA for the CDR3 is TGCGCCAGCCGTTGGTCAATGAACACTGAAGCTTTCTTT. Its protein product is CASRWSMNTEAFF.

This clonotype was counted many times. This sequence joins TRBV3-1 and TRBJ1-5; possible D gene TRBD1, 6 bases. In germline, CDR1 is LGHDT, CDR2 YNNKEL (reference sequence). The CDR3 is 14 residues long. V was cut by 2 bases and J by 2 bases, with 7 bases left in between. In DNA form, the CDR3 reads TGTGCCAGCAGCCAAAGGGGGGGCAATCAGCCCCAGCATTTT. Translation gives CASSQRGGNQPQHF.

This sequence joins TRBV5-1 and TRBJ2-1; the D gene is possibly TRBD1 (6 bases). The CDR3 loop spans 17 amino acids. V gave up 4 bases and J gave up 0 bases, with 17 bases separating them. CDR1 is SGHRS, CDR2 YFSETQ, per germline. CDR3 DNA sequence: TGCGCCAGCAGCCCCGGCCCTCAGGGGAGCTCCTACAATGAGCAGTTCTTC. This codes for CASSPGPQGSSYNEQFF.

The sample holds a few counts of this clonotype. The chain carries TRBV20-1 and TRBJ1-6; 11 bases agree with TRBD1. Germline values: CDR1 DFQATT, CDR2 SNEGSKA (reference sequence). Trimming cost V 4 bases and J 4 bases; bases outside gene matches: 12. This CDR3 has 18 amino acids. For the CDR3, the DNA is TGCAGTGCTACAACCATTCCCGGACAGGGGGCTTATAATTCACCCCTCCACTTT. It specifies CSATTIPGQGAYNSPLHF.

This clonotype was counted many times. DNA for the CDR3: TGTGCCAGCAGTTGGACGCGGAACACTGAAGCTTTCTTT. This gives the protein CASSWTRNTEAFF. This sequence joins TRBV12-3 or TRBV12-4 and TRBJ1-1; no definite D call. This CDR3 comprises 13 residues. The germline V and J ends were trimmed by 4 bases and 1 base, with 7 bases remaining between them.

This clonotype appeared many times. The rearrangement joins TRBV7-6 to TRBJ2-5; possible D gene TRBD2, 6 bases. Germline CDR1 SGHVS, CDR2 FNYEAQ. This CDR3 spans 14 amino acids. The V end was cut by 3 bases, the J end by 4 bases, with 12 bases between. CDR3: CASSLGGLGETQYF. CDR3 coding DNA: TGTGCCAGCAGCTTGGGGGGATTGGGAGAGACCCAGTACTTC.

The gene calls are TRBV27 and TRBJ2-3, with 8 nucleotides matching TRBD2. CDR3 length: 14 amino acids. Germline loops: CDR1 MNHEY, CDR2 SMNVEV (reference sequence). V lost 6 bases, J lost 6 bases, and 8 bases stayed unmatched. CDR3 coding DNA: TGTGCCAGCAGCCCGCGGGAGGAGTCCGATACGCAGTATTTT. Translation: CASSPREESDTQYF.

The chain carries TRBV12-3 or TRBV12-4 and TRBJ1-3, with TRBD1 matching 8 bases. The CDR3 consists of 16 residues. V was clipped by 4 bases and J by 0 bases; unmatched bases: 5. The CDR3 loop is CASSWGQAPSGNTIYF. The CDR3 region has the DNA TGTGCCAGCAGTTGGGGACAGGCACCCTCTGGAAACACCATATATTTT.

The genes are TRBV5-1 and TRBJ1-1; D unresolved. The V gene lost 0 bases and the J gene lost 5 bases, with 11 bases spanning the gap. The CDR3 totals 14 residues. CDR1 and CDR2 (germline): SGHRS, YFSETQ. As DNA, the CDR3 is TGCGCCAGCAGCTTGGCCGCAGTGGGAACTGAAGCTTTCTTT. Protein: CASSLAAVGTEAFF.

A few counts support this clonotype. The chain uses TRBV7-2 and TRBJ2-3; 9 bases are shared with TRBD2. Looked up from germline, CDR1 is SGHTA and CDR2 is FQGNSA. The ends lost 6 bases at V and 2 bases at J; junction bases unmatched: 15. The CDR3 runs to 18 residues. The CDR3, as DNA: TGTGCCAGCAGTTCTCCCCCCGGGACTAGCCGTGACACAGATACGCAGTATTTT. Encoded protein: CASSSPPGTSRDTDTQYF.

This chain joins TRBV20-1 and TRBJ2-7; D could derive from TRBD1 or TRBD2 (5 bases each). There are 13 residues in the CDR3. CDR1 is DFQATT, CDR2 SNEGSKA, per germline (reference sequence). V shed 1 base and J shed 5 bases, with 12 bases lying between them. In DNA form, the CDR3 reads TGCAGTGCTAGAGCAAGTCAGGGAGACGAGCAGTACGTC. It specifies CSARASQGDEQYV.

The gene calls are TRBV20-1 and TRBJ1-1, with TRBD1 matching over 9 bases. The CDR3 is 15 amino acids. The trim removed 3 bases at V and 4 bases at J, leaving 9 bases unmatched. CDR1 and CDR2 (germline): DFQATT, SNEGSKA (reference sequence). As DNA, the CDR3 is TGCAGTGCTAGCCCGCTACAGGGGGCCGGCACTGAAGCTTTCTTT. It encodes CSASPLQGAGTEAFF.

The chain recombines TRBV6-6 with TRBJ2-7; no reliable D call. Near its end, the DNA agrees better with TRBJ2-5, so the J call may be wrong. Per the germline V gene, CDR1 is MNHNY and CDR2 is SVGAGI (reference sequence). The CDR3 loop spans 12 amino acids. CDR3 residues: CASTPGKETQYF. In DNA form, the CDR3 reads TGTGCCAGCACCCCCGGAAAAGAGACCCAGTACTTC.